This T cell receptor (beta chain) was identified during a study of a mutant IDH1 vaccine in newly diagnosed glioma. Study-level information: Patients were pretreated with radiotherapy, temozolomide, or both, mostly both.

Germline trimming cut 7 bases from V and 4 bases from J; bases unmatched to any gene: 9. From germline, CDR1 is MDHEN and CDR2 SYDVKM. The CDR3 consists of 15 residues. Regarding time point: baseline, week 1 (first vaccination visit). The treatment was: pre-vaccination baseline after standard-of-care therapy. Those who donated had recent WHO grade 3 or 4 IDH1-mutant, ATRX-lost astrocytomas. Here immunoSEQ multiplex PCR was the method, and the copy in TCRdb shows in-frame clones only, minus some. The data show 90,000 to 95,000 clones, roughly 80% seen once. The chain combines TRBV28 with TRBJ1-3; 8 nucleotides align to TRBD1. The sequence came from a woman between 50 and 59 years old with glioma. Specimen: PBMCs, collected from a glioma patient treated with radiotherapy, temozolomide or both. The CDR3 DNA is TGTGCCAGCACCCCCAGGGGGCGCCCGGGAAACACCATATATTTT. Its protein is CASTPRGRPGNTIYF.